Listed here are 32 T cell receptor beta chains from one sample, sequenced in a study of OX40 agonist ivuxolimab in advanced cancers. TCRdb's table, derived via immunoSEQ multiplex PCR, lists solely in-frame clones and lacks some. The data contain 75,000 to 100,000 clones, approximately 89% of them singletons. The sequences come from CD4+ or CD8+ T cells sorted from blood, collected in a trial of the OX40 agonist ivuxolimab. The receptors were gathered from an adult with an advanced solid tumor such as melanoma, head and neck, liver or kidney cancer.

This chain uses TRBV7-2 with TRBJ1-5; no reliable D call. The V end was cut by 3 bases, the J end by 6 bases, with 6 bases between. CDR3 length: 12 amino acids. Looked up from germline, CDR1 is SGHTA and CDR2 is FQGNSA. CDR3 sequence reads: CASSFLSQPQHF. In DNA, the CDR3 is TGTGCCAGCAGCTTCTTAAGTCAGCCCCAGCATTTT. The full variable domain, completed using reference TRBV7-2 and TRBJ1-5, is GAGVSQSPSNKVTEKGKDVELRCDPISGHTALYWYRQSLGQGLEFLIYFQGNSAPDKSGLPSDRFSAERTGGSVSTLTIQRTQQEDSAVYLCASSFLSQPQHFGDGTRLSIL.

This clone was detected a few times. The V call is TRBV10-3, the J call TRBJ1-2; TRBD1 matches at 7 bases. V gave up 2 bases and J gave up 6 bases; unmatched junction bases: 0. The CDR3 contains 12 residues. From germline, CDR1 is ENHRY and CDR2 SYGVKD. Written as DNA, the CDR3 is TGTGCCATCAGTGAGCAGGGGGATGGCTACACCTTC. This translates into CAISEQGDGYTF.

The V call is TRBV5-1, the J call TRBJ1-2; D is undetermined. The CDR3 has 12 residues. Deletions cut 0 bases from V and 8 bases from J, with 8 bases between. CDR1 is SGHRS and CDR2 is YFSETQ in the germline V gene. CDR3 amino acids: CASSLGEGGYTF. The CDR3 DNA reads as TGCGCCAGCAGCTTGGGGGAGGGAGGCTACACCTTC.

V usage is TRBV7-3 and J usage is TRBJ2-1, with 9 bases fitting TRBD2. Germline V gene sequence: CDR1 SGHTA, CDR2 FQGTGA. The V segment lost 5 bases and the J segment 9 bases; nucleotides outside the gene matches: 17. The CDR3 totals 17 residues. In DNA form, the CDR3 reads TGTGCCAGCAGCCAAAACGCGGTAGCGGGAGAGTGGGGTGAGCAGTTCTTC. This translates into CASSQNAVAGEWGEQFF.

V usage is TRBV5-4 and J usage is TRBJ2-7, with D hard to call. Germline assignment: CDR1 SGHNT and CDR2 YYREEE (reference sequence). V shed 0 bases and J shed 6 bases, with 10 bases lying between them. The CDR3 runs 13 residues. The CDR3 DNA is TGTGCCAGCAGCTTGGGTGGGAAAACCGAGCAGTACTTC. It codes for CASSLGGKTEQYF.

The chain recombines TRBV7-9 with TRBJ2-3; D gene unclear. The germline V gene encodes CDR1 SEHNR and CDR2 FQNEAQ (reference sequence). Between the trimmed V and J ends, which lost 4 bases and 4 bases, there was a span of 12 bases. The CDR3 covers 14 residues. The CDR3 spells CASSSGRLPDTQYF. CDR3 DNA: TGTGCCAGCAGCTCAGGCCGGTTGCCAGATACGCAGTATTTT.

This chain links TRBV29-1 with TRBJ1-5; tentatively, D is TRBD1 (6 bases). CDR1 and CDR2 from the germline V gene are SQVTM and ANQGSEA. The V end was cut by 4 bases, the J end by 2 bases, with 21 bases between. The CDR3 covers 17 residues. CDR3 sequence: CSVVWGATDLGNQPQHF. The CDR3 DNA follows: TGCAGCGTTGTTTGGGGGGCTACCGATCTTGGCAATCAGCCCCAGCATTTT.

The chain has TRBV5-1 and TRBJ1-2; 8 bases agree with TRBD1. Germline CDR1 and CDR2: SGHRS and YFSETQ. V shed 4 bases and J 11 bases; nucleotides not matched to a gene: 13. This CDR3 is built from 14 residues. The CDR3: CASSEGIARQGYTF. For the CDR3, the DNA is TGCGCCAGCAGCGAGGGAATAGCGAGACAGGGGTACACCTTC. Combining the CDR3 with reference TRBV5-1 and TRBJ1-2 gives the whole variable domain KAGVTQTPRYLIKTRGQQVTLSCSPISGHRSVSWYQQTPGQGLQFLFEYFSETQRNKGNFPGRFSGRQFSNSRSEMNVSTLELGDSALYLCASSEGIARQGYTFGSGTRLTVV.

The chain has TRBV19 and TRBJ2-5; D call uncertain. V was pared by 2 bases and J by 0 bases, with 16 bases between. The length of the CDR3 is 17 residues. Germline CDR1 reads LNHDA; CDR2 reads SQIVND (reference sequence). CDR3 in DNA: TGTGCCAGTAGTATATCACAGACACAACGCTACCAAGAGACCCAGTACTTC. Translation gives CASSISQTQRYQETQYF. Full variable domain (remainder filled in from reference TRBV19 and TRBJ2-5): DGGITQSPKYLFRKEGQNVTLSCEQNLNHDAMYWYRQDPGQGLRLIYYSQIVNDFQKGDIAEGYSVSREKKESFPLTVTSAQKNPTAFYLCASSISQTQRYQETQYFGPGTRLLVL.

The V and J genes are TRBV29-1 and TRBJ2-1; 11 bases match TRBD2. This CDR3 has 13 residues. The J segment lost 7 bases and the V segment lost 4 bases, leaving 3 bases of the junction unmatched. The V gene's germline CDR1 is SQVTM and CDR2 ANQGSEA. CDR3 DNA sequence: TGCAGCGTTGTTCCTAGCGGGAGGAATGAGCAGTTCTTC. Protein: CSVVPSGRNEQFF.

This chain joins TRBV4-1 and TRBJ1-2; D is unclear. This CDR3 is built from 16 residues. Germline lookup yields CDR1 MGHRA and CDR2 YSYEKL. The V end was cut by 4 bases, the J end by 5 bases, with 20 bases between. The CDR3 region has the DNA TGCGCCAGCAGCCCCCACGGGGAGGTTTCAGGATATGGCTACACCTTC. Residues: CASSPHGEVSGYGYTF.

This clone was found a few times. The chain combines TRBV18 with TRBJ1-1; TRBD1 might be the D (5 bases). This CDR3 is 13 amino acids long. V was trimmed by 1 base and J by 6 bases, leaving 9 bases between them. The V gene's germline CDR1 is KGHSH and CDR2 LQKENI. CDR3 residues: CASSPRREPEAFF. For the CDR3, the DNA is TGTGCCAGCTCACCACGCAGGGAGCCTGAAGCTTTCTTT. The full variable domain, rest sourced from reference TRBV18 and TRBJ1-1, is NAGVMQNPRHLVRRRGQEARLRCSPMKGHSHVYWYRQLPEEGLKFMVYLQKENIIDESGMPKERFSAEFPKEGPSILRIQQVVRGDSAAYFCASSPRREPEAFFGQGTRLTVV.

This clone was counted a few times. V is TRBV2 and J is TRBJ1-4; the D is unclear. Germline assignment: CDR1 SNHLY and CDR2 FYNNEI. Trimming pared 0 bases from V and 12 bases from J, leaving 5 bases between. The CDR3 length is 11 residues. The CDR3 bases are TGTGCCAGCAGTGAAGCTAATGAACTGTTTTTT. The encoded protein is CASSEANELFF.

This clone has only one observation. Compared with germline, one end of the junction differs, possibly owing to a read error. J is TRBJ1-4 and V is TRBV5-5; TRBD1 aligns across 8 bases. Per the germline V gene, CDR1 is SGHKS and CDR2 is YYEKEE (reference sequence). This CDR3 spans 16 amino acids. CDR3 residues: CASSSTGGATNEKLFF. The DNA for the CDR3 is TGTGCCAGCAGCTCTACAGGGGGGGCAACGAATGAAAAACTGTTTTTT.

This clone came up a few times. The rearrangement uses TRBV30 and TRBJ2-7, with unresolved D. The CDR3 runs to 12 residues. Germline CDR1 GTSNPN, CDR2 SVGIG (reference sequence). Deletions cut 0 bases from V and 3 bases from J, with 6 bases between. CDR3 nucleotides: TGTGCCTGGAGTGTAAGTGTCTACGAGCAGTACTTC. Its protein product is CAWSVSVYEQYF. Complete variable domain (other parts from reference TRBV30 and TRBJ2-7): SQTIHQWPATLVQPVGSPLSLECTVEGTSNPNLYWYRQAAGRGLQLLFYSVGIGQISSEVPQNLSASRPQDRQFILSSKKLLLSDSGFYLCAWSVSVYEQYFGPGTRLTVT.

The chain carries TRBV5-1 and TRBJ1-2; D may be TRBD1 (5 bases). The CDR3 contains 16 residues. Germline CDR1 and CDR2: SGHRS and YFSETQ. V was trimmed by 2 bases and J by 0 bases, leaving 14 bases between them. Written as DNA, the CDR3 is TGCGCCAGCAGCTTCGGGGACGGCCAAGCTAACTATGGCTACACCTTC. It encodes CASSFGDGQANYGYTF.

The rearrangement joins TRBV7-9 to TRBJ2-7; maybe TRBD2 (5 bases). Germline CDR1 SEHNR, CDR2 FQNEAQ (reference sequence). Trimming pared 3 bases from V and 5 bases from J, leaving 14 bases between. The CDR3 sequence is 14 residues long. For the CDR3, the DNA is TGTGCCAGCAGCTTGACCGGGAAATTGGACGAGCAGTACTTC. Protein: CASSLTGKLDEQYF.

This chain's CDR3 is CASSYGLSYEQYF. The CDR3 DNA reads as TGTGCCAGCAGCTATGGGTTATCCTACGAGCAGTACTTC. The rearrangement uses TRBV11-2 and TRBJ2-7, with unresolved D. The CDR3 length is 13 residues. Germline CDR1 SGHAT, CDR2 FQNNGV. V was clipped by 4 bases and J by 1 base, with 8 bases between them.

The chain carries TRBV18 and TRBJ2-1, with 8 positions matching TRBD1. CDR3 length: 16 residues. The V and J ends lost 3 bases and 4 bases, in that order; junction bases with no gene match: 8. The germline V gene encodes CDR1 KGHSH and CDR2 LQKENI. The DNA for the CDR3 is TGTGCCAGCTCACCCCCAGGGGGCGATCGATACAATGAGCAGTTCTTC. This translates into CASSPPGGDRYNEQFF.

The chain carries TRBV11-3 and TRBJ2-7; TRBD1 is a possible D gene (5 bases). CDR1 is SGHNT, CDR2 YENEEA, per germline. This CDR3 contains 14 residues. The V and J ends lost 8 bases and 2 bases respectively, with 16 bases between them. The DNA for the CDR3 is TGTGCCAGCTCCACGGACAACCGTGCCTACGAGCAGTACTTC. Its protein product is CASSTDNRAYEQYF.

The chain uses TRBV9 and TRBJ2-1; 10 bases align to TRBD2. From germline, CDR1 is SGDLS and CDR2 YYNGEE. The CDR3 is made up of 16 amino acids. The J segment lost 9 bases and the V segment lost 0 bases, leaving 9 bases of the junction unmatched. CDR3 loop: CASSVEPSGRAGEQFF. CDR3 bases: TGTGCCAGCAGCGTAGAACCAAGCGGGAGGGCCGGTGAGCAGTTCTTC.

This sequence joins TRBV19 and TRBJ2-7; 13 bases align to TRBD2. The CDR3 has 21 residues. Germline-derived CDR1 and CDR2 are LNHDA and SQIVND (reference sequence). After removal of 1 base from V and 3 bases from J, the junction contained 18 bases not matched to a gene. CDR3: CASSIGRGLSTSGRPHYEQYF. In DNA form, the CDR3 reads TGTGCCAGTAGTATAGGTCGGGGGCTTTCGACTAGCGGGAGGCCGCACTACGAGCAGTACTTC. Supplemented by reference TRBV19 and TRBJ2-7, the full variable domain reads DGGITQSPKYLFRKEGQNVTLSCEQNLNHDAMYWYRQDPGQGLRLIYYSQIVNDFQKGDIAEGYSVSREKKESFPLTVTSAQKNPTAFYLCASSIGRGLSTSGRPHYEQYFGPGTRLTVT.

The gene calls are TRBV10-3 and TRBJ2-2; D may be TRBD1 (8 bases). This CDR3 has 16 amino acids. CDR1 is ENHRY, CDR2 SYGVKD, per germline. Trimming cost V 2 bases and J 2 bases, with 12 bases left between them. CDR3 DNA sequence: TGTGCCATCAGTGAGAGCGGGACAGGTAACACCGGGGAGCTGTTTTTT. It codes for CAISESGTGNTGELFF.

V gene TRBV7-9 combines with J gene TRBJ2-7; D is uncertain. This CDR3 spans 14 amino acids. Trimming shortened V by 6 bases and J by 5 bases, and 17 bases separated the two germline ends. Per germline, CDR1 SEHNR and CDR2 FQNEAQ (reference sequence). The CDR3 sequence: CASRSTAQINEQYF. In DNA, the CDR3 is TGTGCCAGCAGATCCACGGCCCAGATCAACGAGCAGTACTTC.

V and J are TRBV5-4 and TRBJ2-7, with D tentatively TRBD1 or TRBD2 (7 bases each). The CDR3 length is 15 residues. The V and J ends lost 2 bases and 1 base respectively, with 13 bases between them. The germline V gene encodes CDR1 SGHNT and CDR2 YYREEE (reference sequence). The DNA of the CDR3 is TGTGCCAGCAGCTTTCGGCAGGGGGGGTCCTACGAGCAGTACTTC. Its protein is CASSFRQGGSYEQYF.

The J gene is TRBJ2-7, the V gene TRBV7-8; D gene unclear. V lost 1 base, J lost 1 base, and 5 bases lay in between. This CDR3 is 13 amino acids long. The germline V gene encodes CDR1 SGHVS and CDR2 FQNEAQ. The CDR3 sequence: CASSLGMSYEQYF. CDR3 DNA sequence: TGTGCCAGCAGCTTAGGGATGTCCTACGAGCAGTACTTC.

This clone came up a few times. V and J are TRBV5-1 and TRBJ1-1, with D possibly matching TRBD1 (6 bases). Germline lookup yields CDR1 SGHRS and CDR2 YFSETQ. This CDR3 has 15 residues. Trimming stripped 5 bases from V and 4 bases from J, with 18 bases between. For the CDR3, the DNA is TGCGCCAGCAGTCGGATGGGGGCCCTTGGCACTGAAGCTTTCTTT. Its translation: CASSRMGALGTEAFF.

The CDR3 DNA is TGTGCCAGCAGCGTCAGGGTTTTCTACGAGCAGTACTTC. It is translated as CASSVRVFYEQYF. The chain recombines TRBV11-3 with TRBJ2-7; tentatively, D is TRBD1 (5 bases). V was trimmed by 5 bases and J by 3 bases, leaving 11 bases between them. CDR3 size: 13 residues. Germline loops: CDR1 SGHNT, CDR2 YENEEA.

This clone occurred once. The V gene is TRBV15, the J gene TRBJ1-1; tentatively, D is TRBD1 (5 bases). CDR1 is LNHNV, CDR2 YYDKDF, per germline (reference sequence). This CDR3 is built from 15 residues. Trimming removed 5 bases at V and 2 bases at J, with 15 bases between. CDR3: CATSSDSYFNTEAFF. CDR3 DNA: TGTGCCACCAGCTCCGACAGCTACTTTAACACTGAAGCTTTCTTT.

The chain has TRBV5-5 and TRBJ1-3, with 7 bases that match TRBD1. Per germline, CDR1 SGHKS and CDR2 YYEKEE (reference sequence). There are 18 residues in the CDR3. V lost 0 bases to trimming and J lost 2 bases; unmatched junction nucleotides: 11. The CDR3 DNA follows: TGTGCCAGCAGCTTGGCCACAGGGGCCACTAGCGCTGGAAACACCATATATTTT. This encodes CASSLATGATSAGNTIYF. Supplemented by reference TRBV5-5 and TRBJ1-3, the full variable domain reads DAGVTQSPTHLIKTRGQQVTLRCSPISGHKSVSWYQQVLGQGPQFIFQYYEKEERGRGNFPDRFSARQFPNYSSELNVNALLLGDSALYLCASSLATGATSAGNTIYFGEGSWLTVV.

This chain uses TRBV5-1 with TRBJ2-7, with D hard to call. The germline gives CDR1 SGHRS, CDR2 YFSETQ. The CDR3 contains 14 residues. The V end was cut by 5 bases, the J end by 2 bases, with 14 bases between. The CDR3 loop is CASRGGSPTYEQYF. DNA for the CDR3: TGCGCCAGCAGGGGCGGATCTCCTACCTACGAGCAGTACTTC. Supplemented by reference TRBV5-1 and TRBJ2-7, the full variable domain reads KAGVTQTPRYLIKTRGQQVTLSCSPISGHRSVSWYQQTPGQGLQFLFEYFSETQRNKGNFPGRFSGRQFSNSRSEMNVSTLELGDSALYLCASRGGSPTYEQYFGPGTRLTVT.

The chain couples TRBV19 to TRBJ2-3; 7 positions agree with TRBD1. The CDR3 contains 14 residues. CDR1 is LNHDA and CDR2 is SQIVND in the germline V gene (reference sequence). V shed 5 bases, J shed 5 bases, and the junction held 7 bases outside the gene matches. CDR3 DNA sequence: TGTGCCAGTAGTCCCGACAGGGAAATAGATACGCAGTATTTT. Protein sequence: CASSPDREIDTQYF.